This passage covers 14 T cell receptor beta chains from one sample sequenced in a study of T cells in Graves' hyperthyroidism and ophthalmopathy. From RNA transcripts, TCR beta CDR3 regions were amplified. The HTBI primer set drove a first-round RT-PCR of the TCR CDR3. A single record per CDR3 protein comes from TCRdb applying MiXCR to the multiplex PCR reads. Of roughly 290,000 distinct CDR3 sequences listed, over 15% were seen once; the top ten hold about 50%. Sequenced sample: blood. The receptors were gathered from a woman between 55 and 75 years old with Graves' ophthalmopathy.

Of note for this clonotype: This may come from a read error, since a much larger clone is one base off. V is TRBV20-1 and J is TRBJ1-6; D may be TRBD1 (6 bases). The CDR3 runs 15 residues. Germline values: CDR1 DFQATT, CDR2 SNEGSKA (reference sequence). The V end lost 5 bases, the J end lost 1 base, and 12 bases lay between the germline ends. The CDR3, as DNA: TGCAGTGCTGGACTACAGGGATCCTATAATTCACCCCTCCACTTT. It encodes CSAGLQGSYNSPLHF.

Note on this clonotype: The junction departs from the called germline gene at one end, perhaps through a read error. The chain couples TRBV6-1 to TRBJ1-5, with unresolved D. CDR1 MNHNS and CDR2 SASEGT come from the germline V gene. This CDR3 is 14 amino acids long. The CDR3, as DNA: TGTGCCACCAAAACTTTTTCTAGCATTCAGCCCCAGCATTTT. Its protein is CATKTFSSIQPQHF.

This clonotype was recorded at least ten times. J is TRBJ2-7 and V is TRBV6-1; no reliable D call. CDR3 length: 12 amino acids. Trimming took 6 bases from V and 4 from J, leaving 10 bases between them. Germline V gene sequence: CDR1 MNHNS, CDR2 SASEGT. Written as DNA, the CDR3 is TGTGCCAGCAGACGCGGAAGTTACGAGCAGTACTTC. The encoded protein is CASRRGSYEQYF.

J is TRBJ2-7 and V is TRBV19; D remains unclear. Germline CDR1 and CDR2: LNHDA and SQIVND (reference sequence). The CDR3 is made up of 12 amino acids. V was clipped by 10 bases and J by 5 bases, with 15 bases between them. The CDR3 spells CATMGNLHEQYF. The CDR3 DNA is TGTGCCACCATGGGTAATTTGCACGAGCAGTACTTC.

This clonotype was seen at least ten times. The genes are TRBV7-9 and TRBJ2-3; D may match TRBD1 or TRBD2 (5 bases each). The germline CDR1 and CDR2 sequences are SEHNR and FQNEAQ (reference sequence). The V gene lost 5 bases and the J gene lost 5 bases, with 14 bases spanning the gap. The CDR3 is 14 residues long. CDR3 residues: CASSRQRGIDTQYF. CDR3 sequence (DNA): TGTGCCAGCAGCCGCCAGAGGGGTATAGATACGCAGTATTTT.

This clonotype has a count of ten or more. The J gene is TRBJ1-1, the V gene TRBV7-3; D remains unclear. Trimming pared 3 bases from V and 5 bases from J, leaving 16 bases between. The CDR3 has 15 residues. Germline CDR1 is SGHTA and CDR2 is FQGTGA. The CDR3 is CASSFRHLDGTEAFF. CDR3 in DNA: TGTGCCAGCAGCTTCAGACACCTAGATGGGACTGAAGCTTTCTTT.

This clonotype has only a few counts. The chain has TRBV7-9 and TRBJ1-4, with D hard to call. The CDR3 is 12 residues long. V was pared by 5 bases and J by 8 bases, with 9 bases between. Germline V gene lookup returns CDR1 SEHNR and CDR2 FQNEAQ (reference sequence). The CDR3 region has the DNA TGTGCCAGCAGCCTCGACCCGGAAAAACTGTTTTTT. Protein: CASSLDPEKLFF.

V is TRBV6-1 and J is TRBJ1-4; no clear D gene. This CDR3 region has 14 residues. Trimming removed 5 bases from V and 8 bases from J, with 15 bases in between. The germline V gene encodes CDR1 MNHNS and CDR2 SASEGT. CDR3 in DNA: TGTGCCAGCAGTTATGGTGGGAGAACAGAAAAACTGTTTTTT. It specifies CASSYGGRTEKLFF.

This clonotype was seen many times. This rearrangement joins TRBV4-2 to TRBJ2-4, with D unresolved. V lost 0 bases and J 0 bases, leaving 9 bases between the germline ends. Germline V gene data show CDR1 as LGHNA and CDR2 as YNFKEQ. The CDR3 runs to 16 residues. The CDR3 loop is CASSQDHGLAKNIQYF. DNA for the CDR3: TGTGCCAGCAGCCAAGATCACGGGTTAGCCAAAAACATTCAGTACTTC.

The chain joins TRBV7-2 to TRBJ2-7; D is undetermined. CDR3 length equals 14 residues. The germline V gene encodes CDR1 SGHTA and CDR2 FQGNSA. Trimming stripped 3 bases from V and 1 base from J, with 10 bases between. The CDR3 region is CASSFVGKSYEQYF. Written as DNA, the CDR3 is TGTGCCAGCAGCTTCGTCGGCAAATCCTACGAGCAGTACTTC.

The gene calls are TRBV20-1 and TRBJ2-2; no reliable D call. This CDR3 is built from 14 residues. Deletions cut 0 bases from V and 2 bases from J, with 7 bases between. The V gene's germline CDR1 is DFQATT and CDR2 SNEGSKA (reference sequence). The CDR3 DNA reads TGCAGTGCTAGAGATTTCCTAAACACCGGGGAGCTGTTTTTT. It specifies CSARDFLNTGELFF.

This clonotype was seen at least ten times. The genes are TRBV5-1 and TRBJ1-1; 9 bases match TRBD1. The CDR3 contains 17 residues. V was pared by 4 bases and J by 1 base, with 11 bases of the junction left unmatched. Germline V gives CDR1 SGHRS, CDR2 YFSETQ. The DNA of the CDR3 is TGCGCCAGCAGCCCAAACAGGGGGCGGGTAAGGAACACTGAAGCTTTCTTT. Translating gives CASSPNRGRVRNTEAFF.

The chain uses TRBV28 and TRBJ2-5; the match to TRBD2 covers 15 bases. V was pared by 2 bases and J by 5 bases, with 9 bases of the junction left unmatched. The CDR3 has 18 amino acids. Looked up from germline, CDR1 is MDHEN and CDR2 is SYDVKM. CDR3: CASSLELSGTSGRETQYF. DNA for the CDR3: TGTGCCAGCAGTTTAGAACTCTCGGGGACTAGCGGGAGGGAGACCCAGTACTTC.

The table lists this clonotype with many counts. The CDR3 region has the DNA TGTGCCAGCAGTGACGTAGGGGCGGGGACCTACGAGCAGTACTTC. This translates into CASSDVGAGTYEQYF. This sequence joins TRBV6-2 or TRBV6-3 and TRBJ2-7; possible D gene TRBD2, 6 bases. This CDR3 comprises 15 residues. Germline V gene lookup returns CDR1 MNHEY and CDR2 SVGEGT. The V gene lost 5 bases and the J gene lost 2 bases, with 16 bases spanning the gap.